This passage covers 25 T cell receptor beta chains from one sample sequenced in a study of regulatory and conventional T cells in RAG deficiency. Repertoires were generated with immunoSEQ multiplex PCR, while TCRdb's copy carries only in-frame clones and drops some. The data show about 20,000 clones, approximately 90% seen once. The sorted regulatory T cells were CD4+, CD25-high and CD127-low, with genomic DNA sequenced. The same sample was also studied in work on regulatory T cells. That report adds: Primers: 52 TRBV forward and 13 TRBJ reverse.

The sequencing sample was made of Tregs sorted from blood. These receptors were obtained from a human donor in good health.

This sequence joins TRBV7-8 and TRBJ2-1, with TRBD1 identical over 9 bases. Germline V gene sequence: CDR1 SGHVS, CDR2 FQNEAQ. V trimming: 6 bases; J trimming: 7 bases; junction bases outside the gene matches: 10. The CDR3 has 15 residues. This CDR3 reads CASRLRDRVGNEQFF. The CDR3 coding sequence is TGTGCCAGCAGACTCCGGGACAGGGTGGGGAATGAGCAGTTCTTC. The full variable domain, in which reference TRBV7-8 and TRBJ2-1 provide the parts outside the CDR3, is GAGVSQSPRYKVAKRGQDVALRCDPISGHVSLFWYQQALGQGPEFLTYFQNEAQLDKSGLPSDRFFAERPEGSVSTLKIQRTQQEDSAVYLCASRLRDRVGNEQFFGPGTRLTVL.

The CDR3 nucleotides are TGTGCCAGCAGCCGCCGGGACAGGGAATTAATATCCGACGAGCAGTACTTC. Translated, it gives CASSRRDRELISDEQYF. The rearrangement uses TRBV7-9 and TRBJ2-7; 9 positions agree with TRBD1. The CDR3 runs 17 residues. Trimming removed 5 bases from V and 5 bases from J; junction bases left unmatched: 16. CDR1 and CDR2 (germline): SEHNR, FQNEAQ (reference sequence).

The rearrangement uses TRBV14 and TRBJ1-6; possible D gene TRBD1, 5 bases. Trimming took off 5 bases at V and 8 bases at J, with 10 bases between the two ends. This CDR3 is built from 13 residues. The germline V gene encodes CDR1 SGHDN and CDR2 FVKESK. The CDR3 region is CASSSSGYSPLHF. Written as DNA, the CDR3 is TGTGCCAGCAGCTCATCAGGGTATTCACCCCTCCACTTT.

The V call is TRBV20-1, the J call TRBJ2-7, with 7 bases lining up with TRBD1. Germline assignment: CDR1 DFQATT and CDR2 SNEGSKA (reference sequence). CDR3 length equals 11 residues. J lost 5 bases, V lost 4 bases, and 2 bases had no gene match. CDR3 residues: CSANRGHEQYF. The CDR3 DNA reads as TGCAGTGCTAACAGGGGACACGAGCAGTACTTC.

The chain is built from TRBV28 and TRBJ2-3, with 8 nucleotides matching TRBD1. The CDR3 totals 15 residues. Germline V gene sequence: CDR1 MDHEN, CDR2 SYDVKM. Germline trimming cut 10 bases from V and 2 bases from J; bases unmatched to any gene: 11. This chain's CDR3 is CATFRDRSDTDTQYF. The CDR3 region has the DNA TGTGCCACCTTCCGGGACAGGTCCGACACAGATACGCAGTATTTT.

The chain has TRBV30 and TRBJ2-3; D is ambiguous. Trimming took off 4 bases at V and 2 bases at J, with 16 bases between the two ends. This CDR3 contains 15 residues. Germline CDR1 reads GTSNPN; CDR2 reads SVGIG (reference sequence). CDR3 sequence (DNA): TGTGCCTGGATTGGATTAGGGCAGTTCACAGATACGCAGTATTTT. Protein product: CAWIGLGQFTDTQYF. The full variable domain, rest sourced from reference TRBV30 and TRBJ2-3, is SQTIHQWPATLVQPVGSPLSLECTVEGTSNPNLYWYRQAAGRGLQLLFYSVGIGQISSEVPQNLSASRPQDRQFILSSKKLLLSDSGFYLCAWIGLGQFTDTQYFGPGTRLTVL.

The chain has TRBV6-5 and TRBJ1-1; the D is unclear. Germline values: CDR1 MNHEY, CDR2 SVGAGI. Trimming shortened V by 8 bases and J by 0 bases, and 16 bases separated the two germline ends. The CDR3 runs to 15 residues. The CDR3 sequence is CASSRSGGLNTEAFF. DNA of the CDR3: TGTGCCAGCTCTCGAAGCGGTGGGCTGAACACTGAAGCTTTCTTT.

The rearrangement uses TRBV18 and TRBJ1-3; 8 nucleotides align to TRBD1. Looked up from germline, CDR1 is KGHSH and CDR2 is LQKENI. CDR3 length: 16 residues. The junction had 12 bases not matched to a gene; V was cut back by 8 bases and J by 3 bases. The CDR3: CASKIGQGGDGNTIYF. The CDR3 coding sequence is TGTGCCAGCAAGATTGGACAGGGTGGAGATGGAAACACCATATATTTT.

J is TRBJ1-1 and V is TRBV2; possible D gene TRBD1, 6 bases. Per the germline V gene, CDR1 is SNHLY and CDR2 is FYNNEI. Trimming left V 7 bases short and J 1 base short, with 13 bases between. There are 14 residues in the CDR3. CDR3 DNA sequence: TGTGCCAGCACCCTGGAGGGGGGGAACACTGAAGCTTTCTTT. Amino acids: CASTLEGGNTEAFF.

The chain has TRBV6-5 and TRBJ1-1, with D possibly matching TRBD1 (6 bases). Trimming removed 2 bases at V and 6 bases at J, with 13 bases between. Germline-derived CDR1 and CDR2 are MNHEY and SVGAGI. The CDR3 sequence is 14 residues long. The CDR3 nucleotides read TGTGCCAGCAGTTACCAGGGGCGAGGTCCTGAAGCTTTCTTT. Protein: CASSYQGRGPEAFF.

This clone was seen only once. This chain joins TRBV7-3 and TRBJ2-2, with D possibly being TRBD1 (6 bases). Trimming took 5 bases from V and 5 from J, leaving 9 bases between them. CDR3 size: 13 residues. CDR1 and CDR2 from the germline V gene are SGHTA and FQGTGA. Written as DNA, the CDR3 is TGTGCCAGCAGCCCGGGGACAACCGGGGAGCTGTTTTTT. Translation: CASSPGTTGELFF.

This CDR3 reads CASSEAVRFNRETQYF. The CDR3 DNA reads as TGTGCCAGCAGTGAAGCCGTCAGGTTCAATCGGGAGACCCAGTACTTC. The V gene is TRBV6-1, the J gene TRBJ2-5; D is unclear. Trimming took 0 bases from V and 5 from J, leaving 16 bases between them. Germline V gives CDR1 MNHNS, CDR2 SASEGT. This CDR3 is built from 16 residues.

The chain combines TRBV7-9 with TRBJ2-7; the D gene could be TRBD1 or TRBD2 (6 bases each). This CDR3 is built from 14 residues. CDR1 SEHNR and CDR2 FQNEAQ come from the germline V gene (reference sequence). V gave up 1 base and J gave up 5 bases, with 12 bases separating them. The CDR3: CASSLGGAVNEQYF. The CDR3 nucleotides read TGTGCCAGCAGCTTAGGGGGGGCTGTCAACGAGCAGTACTTC.

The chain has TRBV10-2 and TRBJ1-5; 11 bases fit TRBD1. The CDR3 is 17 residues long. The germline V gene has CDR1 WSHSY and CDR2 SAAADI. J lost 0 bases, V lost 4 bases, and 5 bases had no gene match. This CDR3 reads CASSGTGTGGSNQPQHF. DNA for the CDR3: TGCGCCAGCAGTGGGACCGGGACAGGGGGTAGCAATCAGCCCCAGCATTTT.

In DNA, the CDR3 is TGTGCCAGCCGAGGGGTCCACGAGACCCAGTACTTC. It codes for CASRGVHETQYF. V gene TRBV28 combines with J gene TRBJ2-5; tentatively, D is TRBD1 or TRBD2 (5 bases each). Germline V lookup: CDR1 MDHEN, CDR2 SYDVKM. V was pared by 8 bases and J by 5 bases, with 12 bases between. This CDR3 region has 12 residues.

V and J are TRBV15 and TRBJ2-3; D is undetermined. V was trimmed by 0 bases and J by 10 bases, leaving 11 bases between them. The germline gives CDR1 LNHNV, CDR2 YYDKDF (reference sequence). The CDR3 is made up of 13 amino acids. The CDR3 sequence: CATSRDQKGAQYF. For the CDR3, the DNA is TGTGCCACCAGCAGAGATCAGAAAGGAGCGCAGTATTTT.

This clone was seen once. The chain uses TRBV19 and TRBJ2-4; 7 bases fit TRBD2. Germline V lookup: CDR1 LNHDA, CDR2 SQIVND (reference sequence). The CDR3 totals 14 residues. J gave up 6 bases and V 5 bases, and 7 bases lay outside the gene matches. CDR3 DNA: TGTGCCAGTAGTGGAAACTTAGCGGGAAACATTCAGTACTTC. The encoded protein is CASSGNLAGNIQYF.

CDR3 DNA sequence: TGTGCCAGCAGCATTACGCAGGGGGCGGAGGGCTACACCTTC. Its protein is CASSITQGAEGYTF. The chain employs TRBV9 and TRBJ1-2; 8 nucleotides match TRBD1. The CDR3 spans 14 residues. With V trimmed by 4 bases and J by 8 bases, 10 bases remained unmatched. Germline V gives CDR1 SGDLS, CDR2 YYNGEE.

The CDR3 DNA is TGTGCCAGCAGGCCTTTGGTCGGGGAGCTGTTTTTT. Translated: CASRPLVGELFF. V gene TRBV27 combines with J gene TRBJ2-2; D not resolved. Looked up from germline, CDR1 is MNHEY and CDR2 is SMNVEV (reference sequence). Trimming cost V 6 bases and J 7 bases, with 9 bases left between them. This CDR3 is built from 12 residues.

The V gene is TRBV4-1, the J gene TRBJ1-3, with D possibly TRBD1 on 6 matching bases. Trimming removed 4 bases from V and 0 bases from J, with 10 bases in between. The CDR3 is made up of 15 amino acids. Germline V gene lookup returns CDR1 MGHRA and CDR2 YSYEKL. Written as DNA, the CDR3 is TGCGCCAGCAGCCGACAACAGGGCTCTGGAAACACCATATATTTT. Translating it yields CASSRQQGSGNTIYF.

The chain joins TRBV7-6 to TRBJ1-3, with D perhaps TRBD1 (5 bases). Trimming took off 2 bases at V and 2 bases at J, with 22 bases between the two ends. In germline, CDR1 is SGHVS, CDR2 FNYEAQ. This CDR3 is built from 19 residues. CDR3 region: CASSLIPESRTGPGNTIYF. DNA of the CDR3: TGTGCCAGCAGCTTAATCCCAGAAAGCCGGACGGGACCTGGAAACACCATATATTTT.

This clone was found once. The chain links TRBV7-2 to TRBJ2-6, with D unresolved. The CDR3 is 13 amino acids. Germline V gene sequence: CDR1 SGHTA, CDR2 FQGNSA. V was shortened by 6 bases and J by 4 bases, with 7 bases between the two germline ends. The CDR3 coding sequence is TGTGCCAGCAGTCGTCCCGGGGCCAACGTCCTGACTTTC. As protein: CASSRPGANVLTF.

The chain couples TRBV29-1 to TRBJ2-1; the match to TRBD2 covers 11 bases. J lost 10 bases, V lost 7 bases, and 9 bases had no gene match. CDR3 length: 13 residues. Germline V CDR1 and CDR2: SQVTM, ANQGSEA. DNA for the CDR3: TGCAGCGGTCAACTAGCGGGAGTTAGGGAGCAGTTCTTC. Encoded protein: CSGQLAGVREQFF.

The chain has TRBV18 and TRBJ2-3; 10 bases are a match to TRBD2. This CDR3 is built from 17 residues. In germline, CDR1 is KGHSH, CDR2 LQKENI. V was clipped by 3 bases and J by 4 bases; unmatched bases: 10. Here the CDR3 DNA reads TGTGCCAGCTCACCCCAAGCCGCTAGCGGGAGTTCAGATACGCAGTATTTT. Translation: CASSPQAASGSSDTQYF.

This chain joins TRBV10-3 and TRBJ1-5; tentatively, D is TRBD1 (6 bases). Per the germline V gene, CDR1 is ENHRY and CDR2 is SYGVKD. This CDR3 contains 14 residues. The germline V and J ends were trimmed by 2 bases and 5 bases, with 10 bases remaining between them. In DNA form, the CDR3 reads TGTGCCATCAGTGAGAGTCAGGGGTATCAGCCCCAGCATTTT. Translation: CAISESQGYQPQHF.